The present entry profiles one TCR beta chain with its context. Its cognate antigen has yet to be identified. No per-base quality is available; no much larger clone lies one base away. Libraries were made using the immunoSEQ multiplex PCR assay. Per the original workflow: A statistical classification framework was built to diagnose cytomegalovirus status from the catalog of TCR beta chain sequences. TCRdb took over this immuneACCESS table, retaining in-frame rearrangements with V and J assigned. Such tables are incomplete; in checked studies, under half of the missing clones stem from an unresolved V gene, and the remainder is unexplained. V and J calls and clone size are those listed in that table; D and trimming were worked out from the DNA. The sample table records roughly 240,000 clones; about 87% of these occur just once. In total, the top ten clones hold less than 3% of the sample. This entry is derived from a study of cytomegalovirus exposure and HLA in healthy donors (dated by TCRdb to about 2017). For the wider study: According to a later analysis, one platform produced both the 110 or so validation repertoires and the 666 repertoires of the first cohort. The aim of the study was to test whether cataloging public T cell receptors could identify signatures of past pathogen exposure. Along with the roughly 710-subject first cohort, a separate validation cohort of over a hundred different subjects was used. The study combined high-throughput TCR immunosequencing, statistical association of individual TCRs with disease status, and machine learning to predict cytomegalovirus infection status. Paper-wide results and their limitations: A later analysis lacked HLA typing for the validation cohort, so it scored co-occurrence in that cohort across all 120 repertoires. In vitro tests confirmed that a few of the cytomegalovirus-associated TCR beta chains recognize cytomegalovirus antigens. The authors suggested that the approach could potentially be extended to other disease states and immunological phenotypes. Across donors, most TCR sequences were observed very rarely, whereas some public TCRs were present in many individuals. In both the original and validation cohorts, the classifier was reported to diagnose cytomegalovirus status with high specificity and sensitivity. In a later analysis, TCRs clustered in the first cohort were found to also tend to co-occur in the roughly 130 validation repertoires, with about 93% of cluster scores above 0. A total of 164 TCR beta chains were listed by the study as associated with cytomegalovirus.

Relative to germline, V is 6 bases shorter and J is 9 bases shorter, with 12 bases between their ends. Per the germline V gene (reference sequence), LNHDA is the CDR1 and SQIVND is the CDR2. The CDR3 starts with the cysteine, ends with the phenylalanine, and has 13 residues. The retained sequence is limited to the CDR3, 39 bases, with the frame set at the first base. The donors were included in the validation cohort of over a hundred subjects, a group kept apart from the approximately 700-subject first cohort. This chain is built from TRBV19 and TRBJ1-6; no D gene call is confident. The TCR was taken from a man aged 18-30 years in good health and CMV-seronegative. The specimen sequenced was PBMCs. The CDR3 corresponds to CASSGLMFSPLHF. The DNA sequence reads TGTGCCAGTAGCGGACTAATGTTTTCACCCCTCCACTTT.